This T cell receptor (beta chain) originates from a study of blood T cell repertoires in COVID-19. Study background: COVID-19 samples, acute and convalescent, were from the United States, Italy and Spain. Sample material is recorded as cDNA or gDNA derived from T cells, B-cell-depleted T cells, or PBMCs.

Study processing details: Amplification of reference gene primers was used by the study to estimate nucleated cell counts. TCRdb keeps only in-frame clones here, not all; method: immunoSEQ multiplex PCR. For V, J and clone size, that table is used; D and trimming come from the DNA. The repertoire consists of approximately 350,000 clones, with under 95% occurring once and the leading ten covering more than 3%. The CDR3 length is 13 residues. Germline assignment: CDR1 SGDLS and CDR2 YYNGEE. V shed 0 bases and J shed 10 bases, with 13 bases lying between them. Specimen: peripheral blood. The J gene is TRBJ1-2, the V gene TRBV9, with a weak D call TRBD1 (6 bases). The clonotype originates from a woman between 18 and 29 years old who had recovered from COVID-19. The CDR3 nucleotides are TGTGCCAGCAGCGTAGTAGGGACACCAAACTACACCTTC. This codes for CASSVVGTPNYTF.